This entry describes one T cell receptor (beta chain). The antigen is not known. TCRdb re-derived calls from the 5' RACE reads in MiXCR, one entry per CDR3 protein. The sample shows 400,000 to 500,000 distinct CDR3 sequences, around 24% of them seen only once. Trimming left V 5 bases short and J 14 bases short, with 16 bases between. This CDR3 spans 12 amino acids. This specimen belongs to a study of T-cell memory formation after mild COVID-19. Study-wide points: Mostly located in CM and EM were contracting CD4+ clones, with contracting CD8+ clones located in EMRA. Some SARS-CoV-2-responding clones were already detected in memory before infection.

Sequencing was done on a sample of PBMCs or a T cell subset sorted from them (not recorded which). The TCR sequence derives from an adult woman who had mild COVID-19 (a few samples of this study predate the infection). Cell type and time point are not known. The rearrangement uses TRBV12-3 or TRBV12-4 and TRBJ2-1; D assignment may be TRBD1 or TRBD2 (5 bases each). CDR3: CASSPLRGQEFF. CDR3 in DNA: TGTGCCAGCAGTCCCCTGAGGGGCCAGGAGTTCTTC.